The present TCR beta chain was sequenced within a study of T-cell memory formation after mild COVID-19. This clonotype came up a few times. From germline, CDR1 is MGHRA and CDR2 YSYEKL. The ends were cut back, 5 bases at V and 4 bases at J, with 15 bases in the middle. CDR3 length: 15 residues. Each CDR3 protein gets one entry after TCRdb re-called the 5' RACE reads with MiXCR. The sample lists around 300,000 distinct CDR3 sequences, around 19% occurring once. Sequenced input: PBMCs or a T cell subset sorted from them (not recorded which). This chain links TRBV4-1 with TRBJ2-1, with D perhaps TRBD1 (6 bases). This receptor was identified in a man aged 18 to 30 who had mild COVID-19 (a few samples of this study predate the infection). Cell type and time point are not known. CDR3 protein: CASSAPRGVYNEQFF. The CDR3 DNA follows: TGCGCCAGCAGCGCCCCCAGGGGAGTGTACAATGAGCAGTTCTTC.